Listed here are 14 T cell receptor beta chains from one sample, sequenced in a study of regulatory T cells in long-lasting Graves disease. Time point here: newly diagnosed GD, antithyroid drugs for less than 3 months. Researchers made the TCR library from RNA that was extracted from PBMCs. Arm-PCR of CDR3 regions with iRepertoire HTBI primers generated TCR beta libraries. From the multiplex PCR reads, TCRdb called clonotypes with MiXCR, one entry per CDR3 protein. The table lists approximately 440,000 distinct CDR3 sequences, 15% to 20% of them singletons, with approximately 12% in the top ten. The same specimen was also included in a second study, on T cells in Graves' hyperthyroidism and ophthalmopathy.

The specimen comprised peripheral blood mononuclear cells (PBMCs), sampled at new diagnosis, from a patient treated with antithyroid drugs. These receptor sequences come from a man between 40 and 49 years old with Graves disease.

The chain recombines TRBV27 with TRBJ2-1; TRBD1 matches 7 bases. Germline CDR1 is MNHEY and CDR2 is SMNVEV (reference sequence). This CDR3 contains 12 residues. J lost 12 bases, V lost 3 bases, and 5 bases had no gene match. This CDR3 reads CASSFLTGAQFF. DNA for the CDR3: TGTGCCAGCAGTTTCCTAACAGGGGCGCAGTTCTTC.

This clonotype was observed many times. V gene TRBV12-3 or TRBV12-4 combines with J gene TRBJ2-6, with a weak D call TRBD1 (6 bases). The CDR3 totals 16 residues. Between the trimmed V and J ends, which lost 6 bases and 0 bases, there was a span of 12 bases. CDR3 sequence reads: CASRTGLFSGANVLTF. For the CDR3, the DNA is TGTGCCAGCAGAACAGGGTTATTCTCTGGGGCCAACGTCCTGACTTTC.

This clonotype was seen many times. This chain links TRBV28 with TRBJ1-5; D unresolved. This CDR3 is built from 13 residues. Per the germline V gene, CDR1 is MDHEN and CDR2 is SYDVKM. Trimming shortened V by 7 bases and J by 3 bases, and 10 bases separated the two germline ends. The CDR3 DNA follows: TGTGCCAGCATCACGTCTCACAATCAGCCCCAGCATTTT. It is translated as CASITSHNQPQHF.

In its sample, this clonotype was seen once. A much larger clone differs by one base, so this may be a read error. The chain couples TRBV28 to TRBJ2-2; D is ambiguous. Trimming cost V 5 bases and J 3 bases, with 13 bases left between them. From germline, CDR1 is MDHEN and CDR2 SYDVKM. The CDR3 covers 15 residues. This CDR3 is CASSRRISYTGELFF. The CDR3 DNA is TGTGCCAGCAGTCGCAGGATTAGTTACACCGGGGAGCTGTTTTTT.

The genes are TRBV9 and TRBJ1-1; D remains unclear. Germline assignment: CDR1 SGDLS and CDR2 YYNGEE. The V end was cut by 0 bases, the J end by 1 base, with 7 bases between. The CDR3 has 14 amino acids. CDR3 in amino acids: CASSVDGENTEAFF. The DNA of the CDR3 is TGTGCCAGCAGCGTAGACGGCGAGAACACTGAAGCTTTCTTT. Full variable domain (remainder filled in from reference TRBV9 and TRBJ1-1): DSGVTQTPKHLITATGQRVTLRCSPRSGDLSVYWYQQSLDQGLQFLIQYYNGEERAKGNILERFSAQQFPDLHSELNLSSLELGDSALYFCASSVDGENTEAFFGQGTRLTVV.

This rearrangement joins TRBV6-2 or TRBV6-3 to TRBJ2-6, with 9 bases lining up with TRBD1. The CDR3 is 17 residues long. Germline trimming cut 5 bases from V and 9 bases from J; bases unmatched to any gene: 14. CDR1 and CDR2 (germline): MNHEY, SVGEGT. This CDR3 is CASSIYKGQGGVNVLTF. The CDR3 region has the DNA TGTGCCAGCAGTATCTATAAGGGACAGGGAGGCGTCAACGTCCTGACTTTC.

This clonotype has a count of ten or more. The CDR3 DNA is TGTGCCAGCAGTGAACAGATAGCCCCTTCAGAGACCCAGTACTTC. This encodes CASSEQIAPSETQYF. V is TRBV6-2 or TRBV6-3 and J is TRBJ2-5; D gene uncertain. This CDR3 has 15 residues. Trimming shortened V by 5 bases and J by 4 bases, and 17 bases separated the two germline ends. Germline CDR1 MNHEY, CDR2 SVGEGT.

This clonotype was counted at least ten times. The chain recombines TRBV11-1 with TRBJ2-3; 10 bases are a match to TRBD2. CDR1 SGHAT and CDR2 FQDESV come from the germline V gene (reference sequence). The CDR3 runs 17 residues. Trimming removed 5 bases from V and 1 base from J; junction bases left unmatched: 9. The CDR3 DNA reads TGTGCCAGCAGCCCTCACGGCGGGACTAGCGGCACAGATACGCAGTATTTT. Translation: CASSPHGGTSGTDTQYF.

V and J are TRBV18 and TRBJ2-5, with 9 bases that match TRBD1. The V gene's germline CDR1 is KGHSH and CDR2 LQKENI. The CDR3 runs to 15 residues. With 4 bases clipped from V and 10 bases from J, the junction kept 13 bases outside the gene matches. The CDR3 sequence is CASSHLPATGGLQYF. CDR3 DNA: TGTGCCAGCTCACACCTCCCTGCGACAGGGGGTCTCCAGTACTTC.

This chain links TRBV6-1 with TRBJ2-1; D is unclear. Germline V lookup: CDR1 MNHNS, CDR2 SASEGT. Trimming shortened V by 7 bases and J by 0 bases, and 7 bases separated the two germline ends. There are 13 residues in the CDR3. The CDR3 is CASKEGSYNEQFF. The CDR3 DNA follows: TGTGCCAGCAAGGAAGGCTCCTACAATGAGCAGTTCTTC.

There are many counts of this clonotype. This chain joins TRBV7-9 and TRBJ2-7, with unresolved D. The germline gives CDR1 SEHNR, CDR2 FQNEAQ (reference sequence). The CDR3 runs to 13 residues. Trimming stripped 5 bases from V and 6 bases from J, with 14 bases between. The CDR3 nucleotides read TGTGCCAGCAGCCGCCGCTCTGTCTCCGAGCAGTACTTC. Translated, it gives CASSRRSVSEQYF.

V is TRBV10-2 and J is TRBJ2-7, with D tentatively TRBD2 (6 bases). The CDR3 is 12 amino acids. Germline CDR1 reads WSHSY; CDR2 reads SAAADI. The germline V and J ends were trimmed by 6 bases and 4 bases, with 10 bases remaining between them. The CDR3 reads CASRVADYEQYF. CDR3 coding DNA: TGCGCCAGCAGGGTAGCGGATTACGAGCAGTACTTC.

The CDR3 loop reads CSASGGTGELFF. The CDR3 coding sequence is TGCAGTGCTAGCGGAGGGACCGGGGAGCTGTTTTTT. This chain uses TRBV20-1 with TRBJ2-2; maybe TRBD2 (6 bases). The CDR3 is made up of 12 amino acids. V lost 3 bases and J lost 5, with 7 bases in between. The germline gives CDR1 DFQATT, CDR2 SNEGSKA (reference sequence).

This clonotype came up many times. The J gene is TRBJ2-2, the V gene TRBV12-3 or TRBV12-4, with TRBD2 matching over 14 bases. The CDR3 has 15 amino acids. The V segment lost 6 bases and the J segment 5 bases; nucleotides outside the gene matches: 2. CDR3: CASRGLAGETGELFF. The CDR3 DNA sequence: TGTGCCAGCAGGGGACTAGCGGGAGAAACCGGGGAGCTGTTTTTT.